The sequence of this T cell receptor (beta chain) was determined in a study of blood T cells in healthy people across ages. Those donating, healthy Caucasian individuals from Russia, were aged roughly 6 to 100. The authors ran a second PCR of about 7 to 12 cycles using a sample-barcoded 5' primer and a J-beta primer mix. TCRdb re-derived calls from the 5' RACE reads in MiXCR, one entry per CDR3 protein. The sample contains about 970,000 distinct CDR3 sequences, roughly 51% of which appear only once. V lost 10 bases and J lost 1; bases outside the gene matches: 10. The CDR3 has 16 residues. Germline values: CDR1 MNHEY, CDR2 SMNVEV (reference sequence).

Sequenced input: blood. The V and J genes are TRBV27 and TRBJ2-6; TRBD1 agrees at 7 bases. The source is a woman aged 55-70 years in good health. CDR3 sequence: CAMIRTGLSGANVLTF. CDR3 nucleotide sequence: TGTGCCATGATAAGGACAGGACTGTCTGGGGCCAACGTCCTGACTTTC.